This TCR beta chain originates from a study of regulatory T cells in long-lasting Graves disease. Study conclusions and caveats: The TCR repertoire of persistent Graves' patients was less diverse than that of newly diagnosed ones.

The CDR3 sequence is 15 residues long. V gave up 3 bases and J gave up 2 bases, with 13 bases separating them. Germline V CDR1 and CDR2: LNHNV, YYDKDF (reference sequence). This clonotype was observed many times. What it binds is not known. Construction of TCR beta libraries relied on iRepertoire HTBI primers and on Arm-PCR targeting CDR3 regions. TCRdb itself ran the multiplex PCR reads through MiXCR, one entry per CDR3 protein. The table includes around 460,000 distinct CDR3 sequences, 20% to 25% detected once. Sample time point: persistent/refractory GD, antithyroid drugs over 5 years with positive TRAb. From RNA extracted from PBMCs, the TCR library was made.

This clonotype was sampled from a female donor with Graves disease. The specimen comprised peripheral blood mononuclear cells (PBMCs), sampled when the disease was refractory, from a patient treated with antithyroid drugs. The chain combines TRBV15 with TRBJ2-5, with D perhaps TRBD1 (6 bases). The CDR3 loop reads CATSRGDILQETQYF. The CDR3 DNA sequence: TGTGCCACCAGCAGGGGGGACATCCTTCAAGAGACCCAGTACTTC.